This T cell receptor beta chain stems from a study of CD8 T cells in Susac syndrome. On the study more broadly: The Susac syndrome patients were therapy-naive, on corticosteroids, or on intravenous immunoglobulin alone at blood draw. Overall study results and limits: Within total CD8+ repertoires, under 20 Susac-specific public clones were found, and within CD8+ TEMRA repertoires, a few.

Sequencing targeted TCR beta in blood CD8+ and CD4+ T cells. All included Susac syndrome patients satisfied recently defined diagnostic criteria for definite or probable disease. Random-hexamer reverse transcription was applied to roughly 0.5 to 1 ug RNA. Each CDR3 protein is one row after TCRdb ran MiXCR on the immunoSEQ multiplex PCR reads. The data hold more than 65,000 distinct CDR3 sequences, with roughly 94% observed a single time. A note on this clonotype: Antigen unknown.

Trimming cost V 4 bases and J 4 bases; bases outside gene matches: 9. The CDR3 extends over 17 amino acids. Germline V gene data show CDR1 as SQVTM and CDR2 as ANQGSEA. The chain has TRBV29-1 and TRBJ2-1, with 14 bases lining up with TRBD2. Sequencing was carried out using CD8+ T cells from PBMCs. This TCR was recovered from a human donor with Susac syndrome. The CDR3 nucleotides read TGCAGCGTTGGGACTAGCGGGAGGAATCGGCTTTACAATGAGCAGTTCTTC. It is translated as CSVGTSGRNRLYNEQFF.